The subject of this entry is one TCR beta chain. There are a few counts of this clonotype. Its antigen is unknown. No much larger clonotype is one base removed from it; base qualities were not supplied. The sample comes from a study of blood T cells in healthy people across ages (dated by TCRdb to between 2015 and 2016). About the study as a whole: In model experiments, roughly one uniquely barcoded TCR beta cDNA molecule per two T cells was captured by template switching. Using deep sequencing normalized with unique cDNA molecular identifiers, the study measured how TCR beta repertoire diversity changes with age. For two donors (one aged 18 to 30 and one aged 80 or older), the study analyzed two additional independent replicas of 1 million unique cDNA reads from the same blood draw. Four age groups were formed from the donors: young (average roughly 15 years), middle-aged (around 40), aged (roughly 59) and long-lived (roughly 81). Donors of different ages were randomly distributed across sequencing lanes to avoid experimental bias.

The donors were roughly 40 Caucasian individuals from Russia, aged 6 to 90 years, who were systemically healthy. Approximately 9 milliliters of peripheral blood were collected from each donor into EDTA-treated Vacutainer tubes. Ficoll-Paque density-gradient centrifugation was used to isolate PBMCs, with at least 7 million per sample. Trizol reagent was used to extract total RNA from PBMCs, with at least 5.5 micrograms per sample. The percentages of naive CD45RAhigh/CD27high T cells were determined by flow cytometry on a PBMC aliquot from every donor. What the research found in general, with its limitations: Compared with the aged group, the long-lived group had more naive CD4+ T cells, fewer expanded clones and increased TCR diversity, a pattern suggesting age selection. Estimates of total diversity from one million sequenced T cells were regarded as lower bounds and underestimates. Conclusive comparison of naive and antigen-experienced compartments was prevented by the profiling of bulk unsorted PBMCs. Donor CMV infection status was unknown, potentially confounding age-related changes in expanded clonotypes. A strong correlation was found between observed TCR beta diversity and the percentage of naive T cells measured by flow cytometry. Observed TCR beta diversity per million T cells fell roughly linearly with age, and a significant reduction was already apparent by age around 40.

The library was produced with 5' RACE. Sequenced on an Illumina HiSeq 2500. A second PCR of roughly 7 to 11 cycles was performed with a sample-barcoded 5' primer and a J-beta primer mix. Each TCR beta cDNA molecule received a unique molecular identifier from a template-switch 5' adaptor carrying 12 random nucleotides. Each sample yielded at least 2.5 million CDR3-containing paired-end reads. All of the RNA was converted into first-strand cDNA using the Mint cDNA synthesis kit, with a TRBC-specific oligonucleotide serving as the primer. All cDNA was treated with uracil-DNA glycosylase and then went through a first 18-cycle PCR with the universal primers M1SS and BC2_uni_R. From the authors' description of their analysis: For normalization, 1 million high-quality reads were randomly selected from each sample, with every read carrying a distinct molecular identifier. Instead of being binned into consensus sequences, reads that shared molecular identifiers were thrown out. MiTCR, run with a Q25 quality threshold and the strictest error-elimination algorithm, handled CDR3 identification, clonotype clustering and error correction. A nonparametric unseen species model with Euler transformation was used to estimate a lower bound on total TCR beta diversity. The public reads were reanalyzed by TCRdb: fastp trimming at Q25, MiXCR alignment, in-frame beta chains only. Identical CDR3 proteins give one entry, which carries the most common genes and DNA. TCRdb's processing, not the authors' own work, is the source of the V and J calls. This sample holds 1.6 million or so distinct CDR3 sequences; approximately 32% were observed only once. Together, the top ten hold roughly 12% of the sample.

Cut back by 0 bases and 7 bases, the V and J ends lie 25 bases apart. The germline V gene (reference sequence) supplies CDR1 MNHEY and CDR2 SMNVEV. The cysteine opens and the phenylalanine closes a CDR3 of 18 amino acids. Kept here is only the CDR3 DNA, which spans 54 bases and is read in frame from base 1. What was sequenced was blood. This TCR was recovered from a woman aged 25-40 years in good health. This chain is built from TRBV27 and TRBJ2-7, with the D segment identity uncertain. The CDR3 reads CASSLSYPTELRLGEQYF. The nucleotide sequence reads TGTGCCAGCAGTTTATCGTACCCCACCGAGTTACGACTTGGAGAGCAGTACTTC.